The text below deals with one TCR beta chain. This sample stems from a study of T cell changes during pregnancy in multiple sclerosis. Some clones are missing from TCRdb's copy, which holds only in-frame ones; the method was immunoSEQ multiplex PCR. The profile shows just under 65,000 clones, about 90% of them singletons. Germline CDR1 MNHNS, CDR2 SASEGT. Between the trimmed V and J ends, which lost 6 bases and 12 bases, there was a span of 14 bases. The CDR3 extends over 11 amino acids. The material sequenced was peripheral blood, taken in the second trimester of pregnancy. This receptor was taken from a female donor in good health, enrolled as a control in a pregnancy study. V usage is TRBV6-1 and J usage is TRBJ1-1; D is perhaps TRBD1 (5 bases). CDR3 coding DNA: TGTGCCAGCAGGGACACTCACCAAACTTTCTTT. It translates to CASRDTHQTFF.